These T cell receptor beta chains were read from a single sample in a study of identical twins. Via MiXCR, TCRdb re-called the 5' RACE reads, giving one row per CDR3 protein. The sample consists of about 700,000 distinct CDR3 sequences, 8% to 9% of them appearing once. These data also formed part of another study, on yellow fever vaccine responses in identical twins.

Sample: PBMCs. The receptors were gathered from a woman aged 18-29 years in good health. Each CDR3 is given with its conserved first and last residue.

V gene: TRBV15; J gene: TRBJ2-7; CDR3 protein: CATSGGGRSAYEQYF
V gene: TRBV24-1; J gene: TRBJ1-1; CDR3 protein: CATSDLEGEAFF
V gene: TRBV5-1; J gene: TRBJ1-1; CDR3 protein: CASIALPNTEAFF
V gene: TRBV6-1; J gene: TRBJ2-1; CDR3 protein: CASSKRTRSSYNEQFF
V gene: TRBV7-2; J gene: TRBJ2-7; CDR3 protein: CASSPDFDSYEQYF
V gene: TRBV27; J gene: TRBJ2-4; CDR3 protein: CASSLWTYGFQYF
V gene: TRBV3-1; J gene: TRBJ2-1; CDR3 protein: CASSHSLEQFF
V gene: TRBV27; J gene: TRBJ2-7; CDR3 protein: CASSFSVAYEQYF
V gene: TRBV5-5; J gene: TRBJ2-3; CDR3 protein: CASSLFGGENTDTQYF
V gene: TRBV7-3; J gene: TRBJ2-3; CDR3 protein: CASSLMGGGTDTQYF
V gene: TRBV7-9; J gene: TRBJ1-4; CDR3 protein: CASSAQNEKLFF
V gene: TRBV5-1; J gene: TRBJ2-3; CDR3 protein: CASSLPAYSGTNDTQYF
V gene: TRBV4-3; J gene: TRBJ1-2; CDR3 protein: CASSQERDLLYGYTF
V gene: TRBV7-3; J gene: TRBJ2-1; CDR3 protein: CASSPKGAGVNEQFF
V gene: TRBV20-1; J gene: TRBJ2-1; CDR3 protein: CSARDRYSGKPNLEREQFF
V gene: TRBV7-9; J gene: TRBJ2-7; CDR3 protein: CASSSETGGSYEQYF
V gene: TRBV24-1; J gene: TRBJ2-2; CDR3 protein: CATSDPRRGPTNTGELFF
V gene: TRBV7-9; J gene: TRBJ1-2; CDR3 protein: CASTPDSVSGYYGYTF
V gene: TRBV2; J gene: TRBJ2-5; CDR3 protein: CASKIGTVETQYF
V gene: TRBV30; J gene: TRBJ2-3; CDR3 protein: CAWSVEGTDTQYF
V gene: TRBV5-1; J gene: TRBJ2-5; CDR3 protein: CASSALAGGFETQYF
V gene: TRBV12-3/TRBV12-4; J gene: TRBJ2-3; CDR3 protein: CASSSPIVPLDPSTDTQYF
V gene: TRBV20-1; J gene: TRBJ2-5; CDR3 protein: CSARETSVRRTQYF
V gene: TRBV11-2; J gene: TRBJ2-1; CDR3 protein: CASSPRLGEQFF
V gene: TRBV14; J gene: TRBJ2-1; CDR3 protein: CASSQAVLDNEQFF
V gene: TRBV7-9; J gene: TRBJ2-2; CDR3 protein: CASSTQSGTNTGELFF
V gene: TRBV30; J gene: TRBJ2-5; CDR3 protein: CAWSPSGETQYF
V gene: TRBV24-1; J gene: TRBJ2-2; CDR3 protein: CATSEQPGQGAGTGELFF
V gene: TRBV20-1; J gene: TRBJ2-1; CDR3 protein: CSAPRAGTTYNEQFF
V gene: TRBV9; J gene: TRBJ1-1; CDR3 protein: CASSVVQGSTEAFF
V gene: TRBV24-1; J gene: TRBJ2-6; CDR3 protein: CATSDGPGQGFSYSGANVLTF
V gene: TRBV2; J gene: TRBJ2-2; CDR3 protein: CASRNRDFSGELFF
V gene: TRBV20-1; J gene: TRBJ2-5; CDR3 protein: CSAVPKETQYF
V gene: TRBV10-3; J gene: TRBJ2-1; CDR3 protein: CAITSFNEQFF
V gene: TRBV30; J gene: TRBJ2-2; CDR3 protein: CAWSWAGNTGELFF
V gene: TRBV10-3; J gene: TRBJ2-7; CDR3 protein: CASNNGYEQYF
V gene: TRBV2; J gene: TRBJ2-1; CDR3 protein: CASSLHGGANYNEQFF
V gene: TRBV29-1; J gene: TRBJ2-6; CDR3 protein: CSVLWTGANVLTF
V gene: TRBV5-1; J gene: TRBJ2-1; CDR3 protein: CASSLARTGGNEQFF
V gene: TRBV29-1; J gene: TRBJ1-1; CDR3 protein: CSVELIVEGTEAFF
V gene: TRBV7-2; J gene: TRBJ2-1; CDR3 protein: CASTMGSGVYNEQFF
V gene: TRBV20-1; J gene: TRBJ1-2; CDR3 protein: CSASRTGLDYGYTF
V gene: TRBV5-1; J gene: TRBJ2-2; CDR3 protein: CASSLPGTGEAGELFF
V gene: TRBV5-1; J gene: TRBJ1-4; CDR3 protein: CASSFLSQGPSAEKLFF
V gene: TRBV27; J gene: TRBJ2-1; CDR3 protein: CASSPIWRGGNNEQFF
V gene: TRBV6-1; J gene: TRBJ2-5; CDR3 protein: CASRPRTSGHQETQYF
V gene: TRBV5-1; J gene: TRBJ2-4; CDR3 protein: CASSSGGPENIQYF
V gene: TRBV15; J gene: TRBJ1-5; CDR3 protein: CATSSGVYSNQPQHF
V gene: TRBV6-1; J gene: TRBJ2-5; CDR3 protein: CASSEVVGGDETQYF
V gene: TRBV7-8; J gene: TRBJ2-7; CDR3 protein: CASSPQGAITYEQYF
V gene: TRBV3-1; J gene: TRBJ2-7; CDR3 protein: CASSQDFGGGRRLFEQYF
V gene: TRBV12-3/TRBV12-4; J gene: TRBJ2-1; CDR3 protein: CASGWSSYNEQFF
V gene: TRBV11-1; J gene: TRBJ2-3; CDR3 protein: CASSKTSGRAGGTDTQYF
V gene: TRBV10-3; J gene: TRBJ2-3; CDR3 protein: CAIRASGEQYF
V gene: TRBV20-1; J gene: TRBJ2-2; CDR3 protein: CSARDVPGTPRGRTGELFF